These 29 T cell receptor beta chains share one sample of origin, sequenced in a study of T cell responses to AZD1222 COVID-19 vaccine. The repertoire was sequenced with immunoSEQ multiplex PCR; TCRdb's copy has only in-frame clones and lacks some. The sample has 95,000 to 150,000 clones, approximately 86% seen once. The sample consisted of peripheral blood, taken 28 days after the second AZD1222 dose. The receptors were gathered from an adult who received the AZD1222 COVID-19 vaccine.

This clone was counted a single time. This chain uses TRBV7-2 with TRBJ1-1; D not resolved. Germline V gene data show CDR1 as SGHTA and CDR2 as FQGNSA. V shed 5 bases and J shed 0 bases, with 10 bases lying between them. The CDR3 runs to 14 residues. CDR3 DNA: TGTGCCAGCAGCCCCTCGACTTTGAACACTGAAGCTTTCTTT. As protein: CASSPSTLNTEAFF.

The chain is built from TRBV28 and TRBJ2-7, with TRBD1 matching over 7 bases. V dropped 6 bases and J dropped 0; count of bases not matched to a gene: 5. Germline V lookup: CDR1 MDHEN, CDR2 SYDVKM. The CDR3 is made up of 14 amino acids. The CDR3 sequence is CASRDRVTSYEQYF. The DNA for the CDR3 is TGTGCCAGCAGAGACAGGGTTACCTCCTACGAGCAGTACTTC.

This chain joins TRBV7-2 and TRBJ2-2; 11 positions match TRBD2. This CDR3 spans 15 amino acids. The germline CDR1 and CDR2 sequences are SGHTA and FQGNSA. V lost 5 bases and J lost 6; bases outside the gene matches: 5. The CDR3, as DNA: TGTGCCAGCAGCACCACTAGCGGGGGAGCCGGGGAGCTGTTTTTT. Its protein product is CASSTTSGGAGELFF.

V usage is TRBV21-1 and J usage is TRBJ1-1. TRBV21-1 is shown as a pseudogene. The CDR3 length is 15 residues. The CDR3 nucleotides read TGTGCCAGCAGCAAAAGTGGGGGGCTGTACACTGAAGCTTTCTTT. Translation: CASSKSGGLYTEAFF.

The chain couples TRBV3-1 (or the pseudogene TRBV3-2) to TRBJ1-6; D not certain. The germline V and J ends were trimmed by 1 base and 11 bases, with 6 bases remaining between them. The CDR3 spans 12 residues. Germline V gives CDR1 LGHDT, CDR2 YNNKEL (reference sequence). CDR3 residues: CASSQGETPLHF. The CDR3 DNA reads TGTGCCAGCAGCCAAGGCGAGACACCCCTCCACTTT.

The chain carries TRBV24-1 and TRBJ1-1; 8 bases align to TRBD1. This CDR3 has 14 amino acids. With V trimmed by 5 bases and J by 8 bases, 9 bases remained unmatched. Germline assignment: CDR1 KGHDR and CDR2 SFDVKD. The CDR3 DNA reads as TGTGCCACCAGTGGAACAGGGGGAATGGTAGAAGCTTTCTTT. Encoded protein: CATSGTGGMVEAFF.

In DNA form, the CDR3 reads TGTGCCAGCAGTCGATTGACTAGCGGCGTAGAGACCCAGTACTTC. It specifies CASSRLTSGVETQYF. V and J are TRBV2 and TRBJ2-5, with 9 bases that match TRBD2. The CDR3 has 15 residues. The germline V gene encodes CDR1 SNHLY and CDR2 FYNNEI. Unmatched junction bases numbered 8, after V lost 5 bases and J lost 4 bases.

The V call is TRBV6-6, the J call TRBJ2-5; 12 nucleotides match TRBD1. V was clipped by 10 bases and J by 1 base; unmatched bases: 10. The CDR3 extends over 16 amino acids. Germline V gene sequence: CDR1 MNHNY, CDR2 SVGAGI (reference sequence). CDR3 in DNA: TGTGCCATACCCTGGGGGGACAGGGGGCTCCAAGAGACCCAGTACTTC. This gives the protein CAIPWGDRGLQETQYF.

The chain recombines TRBV5-4 with TRBJ1-6, with D perhaps matching TRBD1 (5 bases). Germline V gene sequence: CDR1 SGHNT, CDR2 YYREEE (reference sequence). Deletions cut 1 base from V and 3 bases from J, with 8 bases between. The CDR3 runs 15 residues. The CDR3, as DNA: TGTGCCAGCAGCTTGCAGGGAAACTATAATTCACCCCTCCACTTT. Encoded protein: CASSLQGNYNSPLHF. The complete variable domain, with remaining parts taken from reference TRBV5-4 and TRBJ1-6, reads ETGVTQSPTHLIKTRGQQVTLRCSSQSGHNTVSWYQQALGQGPQFIFQYYREEENGRGNFPPRFSGLQFPNYSSELNVNALELDDSALYLCASSLQGNYNSPLHFGNGTRLTVT.

J is TRBJ2-7 and V is TRBV7-2, with D possibly being TRBD1 (5 bases). Trimming shortened V by 5 bases and J by 2 bases, and 25 bases separated the two germline ends. CDR3 length: 18 residues. Germline CDR1 reads SGHTA; CDR2 reads FQGNSA. CDR3 in amino acids: CASSLYPSSGARAYEQYF. Written as DNA, the CDR3 is TGTGCCAGCAGCCTCTACCCTTCCAGTGGGGCCCGCGCCTACGAGCAGTACTTC.

V is TRBV5-1 and J is TRBJ1-6, with TRBD1 matching over 7 bases. The CDR3 spans 14 residues. The ends lost 1 base at V and 7 bases at J; junction bases unmatched: 2. Per germline, CDR1 SGHRS and CDR2 YFSETQ. The DNA of the CDR3 is TGCGCCAGCAGCTTGCGACAGGGCAATTCACCCCTCCACTTT. Its protein product is CASSLRQGNSPLHF.

The rearrangement uses TRBV28 and TRBJ2-1, with a weak D call TRBD1 (6 bases). The V gene lost 5 bases and the J gene lost 4 bases, with 15 bases spanning the gap. Germline CDR1 MDHEN, CDR2 SYDVKM. The CDR3 consists of 15 residues. The chain's CDR3 is CASSPPLGAYNEQFF. CDR3 DNA: TGTGCCAGCAGTCCCCCGCTGGGGGCATACAATGAGCAGTTCTTC.

The V and J genes are TRBV27 and TRBJ1-1; D remains ambiguous. Germline-derived CDR1 and CDR2 are MNHEY and SMNVEV (reference sequence). Trimming pared 0 bases from V and 2 bases from J, leaving 13 bases between. The CDR3 runs to 16 residues. The CDR3 loop reads CASSLSGGRINTEAFF. In nucleotides, the CDR3 is TGTGCCAGCAGTTTATCGGGTGGCAGAATTAACACTGAAGCTTTCTTT.

This chain joins TRBV7-3 and TRBJ2-2; a weak D match, TRBD1 (6 bases). Between the trimmed V and J ends, which lost 8 bases and 1 base, there was a span of 11 bases. This CDR3 spans 14 amino acids. From germline, CDR1 is SGHTA and CDR2 FQGTGA. The CDR3 sequence: CASRGQLNTGELFF. CDR3 sequence (DNA): TGTGCCAGCCGCGGACAGCTGAACACCGGGGAGCTGTTTTTT.

This chain links TRBV4-3 with TRBJ1-6, with no clear D. Germline lookup yields CDR1 LGHNA and CDR2 YSLEER. This CDR3 has 14 amino acids. V shed 3 bases and J shed 7 bases, with 10 bases lying between them. CDR3 region: CASSQELLNSPLHF. In DNA form, the CDR3 reads TGCGCCAGCAGCCAGGAGCTCCTAAATTCACCCCTCCACTTT.

This clone has only one observation. The V and J genes are TRBV5-4 and TRBJ2-5; TRBD2 aligns across 10 bases. Trimming cost V 4 bases and J 5 bases; bases outside gene matches: 2. Per the germline V gene, CDR1 is SGHNT and CDR2 is YYREEE (reference sequence). This CDR3 contains 13 residues. Written as DNA, the CDR3 is TGTGCCAGCAGCCGAGCGGGGGGGGAGACCCAGTACTTC. Translating it yields CASSRAGGETQYF.

This chain connects TRBV5-4 to TRBJ1-4; no firm D call. Trimming stripped 0 bases from V and 0 bases from J, with 3 bases between. Germline V gene data show CDR1 as SGHNT and CDR2 as YYREEE (reference sequence). CDR3 length: 14 amino acids. The CDR3 sequence is CASSLDSTNEKLFF. The CDR3 DNA reads TGTGCCAGCAGCTTGGACTCAACTAATGAAAAACTGTTTTTT.

The chain carries TRBV7-9 and TRBJ1-3; the match to TRBD1 covers 7 bases. Trimming removed 5 bases from V and 0 bases from J; junction bases left unmatched: 7. The CDR3 has 16 amino acids. CDR1 is SEHNR and CDR2 is FQNEAQ in the germline V gene (reference sequence). The CDR3: CASSPPGQSSGNTIYF. The CDR3 DNA is TGTGCCAGCAGCCCCCCGGGACAGAGCTCTGGAAACACCATATATTTT.

The CDR3 loop reads CASSFVGGGIGTEAFF. Here the CDR3 DNA reads TGTGCCAGCAGTTTTGTAGGTGGGGGGATTGGGACTGAAGCTTTCTTT. The V gene is TRBV28, the J gene TRBJ1-1, with a weak D call TRBD1 (5 bases). The CDR3 is 16 amino acids. V shed 3 bases and J shed 5 bases, with 19 bases lying between them. Germline V CDR1 and CDR2: MDHEN, SYDVKM.

The chain links TRBV2 to TRBJ1-2; no clear D. Trimming stripped 1 base from V and 4 bases from J, with 13 bases between. CDR1 is SNHLY, CDR2 FYNNEI, per germline. The CDR3 has 15 amino acids. The CDR3 loop is CASSEEGVRVYGYTF. DNA of the CDR3: TGTGCCAGCAGTGAAGAGGGAGTTAGGGTCTATGGCTACACCTTC.

The CDR3 loop is CASSILADLHPQHF. In DNA, the CDR3 is TGTGCCAGTAGTATATTGGCAGACCTTCATCCCCAGCATTTT. The rearrangement links TRBV19 to TRBJ1-5; D ambiguous. The V and J ends lost 2 bases and 10 bases respectively, with 15 bases between them. CDR1 is LNHDA and CDR2 is SQIVND in the germline V gene (reference sequence). The CDR3 is 14 amino acids.

The chain employs TRBV6-5 and TRBJ1-1; D is possibly TRBD1 (5 bases). V gave up 2 bases and J gave up 7 bases, with 8 bases separating them. This CDR3 is built from 12 residues. Germline V gene data show CDR1 as MNHEY and CDR2 as SVGAGI. The CDR3 loop is CASSYRGIEAFF. The CDR3, as DNA: TGTGCCAGCAGTTACAGGGGCATTGAAGCTTTCTTT.

The chain carries TRBV6-2 or TRBV6-3 and TRBJ1-1, with 7 bases matching TRBD1. Losses at the gene ends were 5 bases for V and 2 bases for J; bases not matched to a gene: 5. Germline V lookup: CDR1 MNHEY, CDR2 SVGEGT. CDR3 length: 14 residues. The CDR3 coding sequence is TGTGCCAGCAGTCAACAGGGGACAAACACTGAAGCTTTCTTT. Residues: CASSQQGTNTEAFF.

As for this clone: Sequence at one end of the junction differs from germline and may be a read error. J is TRBJ1-6 and V is TRBV2; possible D gene TRBD1, 5 bases. This CDR3 region has 14 residues. Germline V lookup: CDR1 SNHLY, CDR2 FYNNEI. The chain's CDR3 is CASTRDSFNSPLHF. Here the CDR3 DNA reads TGTGCCAGCACACGGGACTCCTTTAATTCACCCCTCCACTTT.

This chain connects TRBV9 to TRBJ2-6; no firm D call. The CDR3 loop spans 14 amino acids. V was trimmed by 1 base and J by 0 bases, leaving 2 bases between them. The germline V gene has CDR1 SGDLS and CDR2 YYNGEE. In DNA form, the CDR3 reads TGTGCCAGCAGCGTATACTCTGGGGCCAACGTCCTGACTTTC. Translating gives CASSVYSGANVLTF.

The V and J genes are TRBV11-2 and TRBJ2-7; 8 positions match TRBD1. The length of the CDR3 is 16 residues. Per germline, CDR1 SGHAT and CDR2 FQNNGV. The J segment lost 1 base and the V segment lost 1 base, leaving 6 bases of the junction unmatched. CDR3 residues: CASSLGGRGQSYEQYF. In DNA form, the CDR3 reads TGTGCCAGCAGCTTAGGAGGCAGGGGGCAATCCTACGAGCAGTACTTC.

This chain uses TRBV5-1 with TRBJ1-2; 7 bases map to TRBD1. V gave up 6 bases and J gave up 6 bases; unmatched junction bases: 11. The CDR3 runs 14 residues. CDR1 SGHRS and CDR2 YFSETQ come from the germline V gene. CDR3 protein: CASTLTGRDDGYTF. The DNA for the CDR3 is TGCGCCAGCACCCTGACAGGGCGGGATGATGGCTACACCTTC.

This clone was picked up one time. This sequence joins TRBV5-4 and TRBJ1-6; no clear D gene. Trimming took 2 bases from V and 7 from J, leaving 7 bases between them. Germline V gene data show CDR1 as SGHNT and CDR2 as YYREEE (reference sequence). The CDR3 runs 13 residues. The CDR3 is CASSFTENSPLHF. The CDR3 nucleotides are TGTGCCAGCAGCTTCACTGAAAATTCACCCCTCCACTTT.

The table lists this clone with a count of one. The chain combines TRBV5-1 with TRBJ2-5; 7 bases align to TRBD2. The germline V gene encodes CDR1 SGHRS and CDR2 YFSETQ. The CDR3 consists of 16 residues. The V gene end was trimmed by 0 bases and the J gene end by 0 bases; junction bases not matched to a gene: 5. The CDR3 loop reads CASSLATGGNQETQYF. CDR3 DNA: TGCGCCAGCAGCTTGGCGACGGGGGGAAACCAAGAGACCCAGTACTTC.